The clone carrying this TCR beta chain has only a few counts. At one end the junction does not follow the germline gene, possibly because of a read error. From germline, CDR1 is SGHAT and CDR2 FQNNGV. The CDR3 is 13 amino acids. Shortly before study entry, within 2 weeks, exposed participants had met a COVID-19 case. The source of the sample is a study of blood T cell repertoires in COVID-19. Study-level background: Acute and convalescent COVID-19 specimens originated in the United States, Italy and Spain.

The data were produced by immunoSEQ multiplex PCR, yet TCRdb's version contains in-frame clones alone and is incomplete. The sample has about 270,000 clones; approximately 90% are singletons. Sample: PBMCs or T cells enriched from blood (not recorded which). V is TRBV11-2 and J is TRBJ2-1; no firm D call. The sequence came from a man aged 40-49 years who had been exposed to COVID-19. The CDR3 loop is CASSLAVYDEQFF. The CDR3 DNA reads TGTGCCAGCAGCTTAGCGGTCTACGATGAGCAGTTCTTC.